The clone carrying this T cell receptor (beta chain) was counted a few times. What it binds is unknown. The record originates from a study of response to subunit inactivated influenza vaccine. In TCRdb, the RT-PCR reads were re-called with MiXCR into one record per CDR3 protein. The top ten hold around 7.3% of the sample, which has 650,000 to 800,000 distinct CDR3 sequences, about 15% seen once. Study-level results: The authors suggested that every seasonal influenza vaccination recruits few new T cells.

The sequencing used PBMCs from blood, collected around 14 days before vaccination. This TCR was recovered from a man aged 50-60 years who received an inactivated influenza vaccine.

This CDR3 reads CASSWPGTEAFF. CDR3 nucleotide sequence: TGTGCCAGCAGCTGGCCTGGGACAGAAGCTTTCTTT. The chain uses TRBV13 and TRBJ1-1; D is possibly TRBD1 (6 bases). Looked up from germline, CDR1 is PRHDT and CDR2 is FYEKMQ (reference sequence). The CDR3 has 12 residues. V lost 4 bases, J lost 8 bases, and 11 bases lay in between. Supplemented by reference TRBV13 and TRBJ1-1, the full variable domain reads AAGVIQSPRHLIKEKRETATLKCYPIPRHDTVYWYQQGPGQDPQFLISFYEKMQSDKGSIPDRFSAQQFSDYHSELNMSSLELGDSALYFCASSWPGTEAFFGQGTRLTVV.